Listed here are 21 T cell receptor beta chains from one sample, sequenced in a study of brain T cells in children with intractable seizures. Sequencing used immunoSEQ multiplex PCR; TCRdb keeps in-frame clones, though not all of them. This sample yields 110,000 or so clones, of which around 94% are seen a single time; approximately 3.9% belongs to the top ten. The input for sequencing was peripheral blood, taken at surgery. The receptor source for this set is a boy under two years old with hemimegalencephaly and intractable seizures.

The J gene is TRBJ2-3, the V gene TRBV12-3 or TRBV12-4; D not certain. V was trimmed by 3 bases and J by 4 bases, leaving 8 bases between them. The CDR3 sequence is 13 residues long. The CDR3 nucleotides read TGTGCCAGCAGTTTCTGGTTCGCAGATACGCAGTATTTT. It is translated as CASSFWFADTQYF.

The chain couples TRBV4-1 to TRBJ2-1, with D tentatively TRBD2 (5 bases). The CDR3 spans 15 residues. Between the trimmed V and J ends, which lost 1 base and 3 bases, there was a span of 10 bases. Germline CDR1 reads MGHRA; CDR2 reads YSYEKL. CDR3 in amino acids: CASSQVAGGYNEQFF. The CDR3, as DNA: TGCGCCAGCAGCCAAGTGGCGGGTGGCTACAATGAGCAGTTCTTC.

J is TRBJ2-7 and V is TRBV5-1; 11 bases fit TRBD1. CDR1 is SGHRS and CDR2 is YFSETQ in the germline V gene. There are 15 residues in the CDR3. With V trimmed by 5 bases and J by 1 base, 5 bases remained unmatched. The CDR3 sequence: CASRTGTGGSYEQYF. The CDR3 DNA reads as TGCGCCAGCAGAACAGGGACAGGGGGGTCCTACGAGCAGTACTTC.

This chain uses TRBV6-5 with TRBJ2-1; D unclear. This CDR3 spans 14 amino acids. CDR1 and CDR2 (germline): MNHEY, SVGAGI. The V and J ends lost 0 bases and 8 bases respectively, with 11 bases between them. The CDR3 spells CASSYSASRHEQFF. The CDR3 DNA reads TGTGCCAGCAGTTACTCGGCCAGCCGGCATGAGCAGTTCTTC.

The chain uses TRBV10-3 and TRBJ2-5; perhaps TRBD1 as D (5 bases). V was clipped by 4 bases and J by 3 bases, with 21 bases between them. Per germline, CDR1 ENHRY and CDR2 SYGVKD. The CDR3 length is 17 residues. As DNA, the CDR3 is TGTGCCATCAGTGCAGGCAGACAATTAGGGGATAAAGAGACCCAGTACTTC. Translating it yields CAISAGRQLGDKETQYF.

The chain uses TRBV11-3 and TRBJ2-4, with 11 bases matching TRBD1. Germline V gives CDR1 SGHNT, CDR2 YENEEA. V gave up 1 base and J gave up 9 bases; unmatched junction bases: 5. The CDR3 covers 15 residues. The CDR3 loop reads CASSLAGQGGSIQYF. In nucleotides, the CDR3 is TGTGCCAGCAGCTTAGCGGGACAGGGGGGAAGCATTCAGTACTTC.

This clone has just a few counts. This chain connects TRBV5-1 to TRBJ1-5; D unclear. The CDR3 spans 20 residues. Germline CDR1 and CDR2: SGHRS and YFSETQ. V was clipped by 0 bases and J by 6 bases, with 28 bases between them. This chain's CDR3 is CASSLANLVRRPRFVQPQHF. The DNA of the CDR3 is TGCGCCAGCAGCTTGGCGAACCTCGTTCGGAGGCCAAGATTTGTTCAGCCCCAGCATTTT.

V is TRBV3-1 (or the pseudogene TRBV3-2) and J is TRBJ2-5, with D unclear. Trimming took 0 bases from V and 5 from J, leaving 4 bases between them. The germline V gene has CDR1 LGHDT and CDR2 YNNKEL (reference sequence). This CDR3 has 12 amino acids. CDR3 sequence: CASSQDGETQYF. The DNA of the CDR3 is TGTGCCAGCAGCCAAGACGGGGAGACCCAGTACTTC.

Points on this clone: The conserved final phenylalanine or tryptophan is absent from the CDR3, which likely points to a read error. The DNA is omitted, as the CDR3 cannot be located on it reliably, and the CDR3 follows TCRdb's listing. The CDR3 sequence is CSASPPGTSGRAFRGL. The chain is built from TRBV20-1 and TRBJ2-7; the table assigns TRBD2, which was not confirmed against the DNA. The CDR3 length is 16 residues, termini included. CDR1 and CDR2 from the germline V gene are DFQATT and SNEGSKA (reference sequence).

In its sample, this clone was seen once. This chain uses TRBV28 with TRBJ1-2, with D possibly being TRBD1 (6 bases). The CDR3 has 14 amino acids. Per germline, CDR1 MDHEN and CDR2 SYDVKM. V was cut by 4 bases and J by 2 bases, with 11 bases left in between. CDR3 loop: CASSWDTTNYGYTF. CDR3 nucleotide sequence: TGTGCCAGCAGTTGGGACACGACCAACTATGGCTACACCTTC.

This sequence joins TRBV9 and TRBJ2-5, with 7 bases that match TRBD2. J gave up 5 bases and V 3 bases, and 4 bases lay outside the gene matches. The CDR3 runs 13 residues. Germline V gene lookup returns CDR1 SGDLS and CDR2 YYNGEE. The CDR3 protein is CASSEREGETQYF. CDR3 in DNA: TGTGCCAGCAGCGAGCGGGAAGGTGAGACCCAGTACTTC.

The chain combines TRBV9 with TRBJ2-3; D remains unclear. This CDR3 region has 17 residues. The V end lost 0 bases, the J end lost 0 bases, and 14 bases lay between the germline ends. CDR1 SGDLS and CDR2 YYNGEE come from the germline V gene. The CDR3 here is CASSVGPWASSTDTQYF. DNA for the CDR3: TGTGCCAGCAGCGTAGGCCCCTGGGCCTCTAGCACAGATACGCAGTATTTT.

The chain couples TRBV28 to TRBJ2-2; no clear D. CDR1 MDHEN and CDR2 SYDVKM come from the germline V gene. Trimming shortened V by 2 bases and J by 7 bases, and 8 bases separated the two germline ends. The CDR3 runs 13 residues. This chain's CDR3 is CASSLRVSGELFF. The CDR3 coding sequence is TGTGCCAGCAGTTTAAGGGTTAGCGGGGAGCTGTTTTTT.

This chain links TRBV6-5 with TRBJ2-1, with TRBD2 matching over 9 bases. Germline V gene data show CDR1 as MNHEY and CDR2 as SVGAGI. V trimming: 6 bases; J trimming: 10 bases; junction bases outside the gene matches: 10. The CDR3 loop spans 14 amino acids. DNA of the CDR3: TGTGCCAGCAGGTGGCGGGAGGGCCGAGGGGAGCAGTTCTTC. Protein: CASRWREGRGEQFF.

The genes are TRBV11-3 and TRBJ2-1, with D unclear. V was shortened by 5 bases and J by 0 bases, with 14 bases between the two germline ends. CDR1 is SGHNT and CDR2 is YENEEA in the germline V gene. The CDR3 is 16 residues long. CDR3 in amino acids: CASSHPVSISYNEQFF. For the CDR3, the DNA is TGTGCCAGCAGCCACCCCGTGTCAATCTCCTACAATGAGCAGTTCTTC.

The genes are TRBV7-9 and TRBJ2-7; D might be TRBD1 or TRBD2, each matching 5 bases. Trimming took 3 bases from V and 5 from J, leaving 14 bases between them. Germline loops: CDR1 SEHNR, CDR2 FQNEAQ (reference sequence). This CDR3 is 14 amino acids long. The CDR3 reads CASSFNLRGHEQYF. The CDR3 region has the DNA TGTGCCAGCAGCTTTAACCTAAGGGGACACGAGCAGTACTTC.

The CDR3 here is CASSSIRRAGGQETQYF. DNA for the CDR3: TGTGCCAGCAGCTCCATACGTCGGGCTGGCGGCCAAGAGACCCAGTACTTC. The gene calls are TRBV11-2 and TRBJ2-5; D uncertain. Trimming removed 4 bases at V and 1 base at J, with 19 bases between. The germline CDR1 and CDR2 sequences are SGHAT and FQNNGV. This CDR3 comprises 17 residues.

The CDR3 DNA sequence: TGTGCCAGCAGTCGCCGGGGGACTGGCGAGAGCTCCTACGAGCAGTACTTC. The encoded protein is CASSRRGTGESSYEQYF. The rearrangement uses TRBV6-6 and TRBJ2-7; possible D gene TRBD2, 6 bases. V lost 5 bases to trimming and J lost 0 bases, with 20 bases between them. The CDR3 runs 17 residues. From germline, CDR1 is MNHNY and CDR2 SVGAGI (reference sequence).

The chain has TRBV28 and TRBJ1-1; maybe TRBD1 (6 bases). The CDR3 extends over 13 amino acids. Germline CDR1 reads MDHEN; CDR2 reads SYDVKM. V shed 7 bases and J shed 4 bases, with 13 bases lying between them. The CDR3 loop is CASTETGSTEAFF. DNA for the CDR3: TGTGCCAGCACAGAAACAGGGAGCACTGAAGCTTTCTTT.

As DNA, the CDR3 is TGCGCCAGCAGTCGGCTAGCGGGAGCGGAGACCCAGTACTTC. It yields the protein CASSRLAGAETQYF. This chain uses TRBV10-2 with TRBJ2-5, with TRBD2 matching 10 bases. Unmatched junction bases numbered 5, after V lost 5 bases and J lost 5 bases. Germline loops: CDR1 WSHSY, CDR2 SAAADI. The CDR3 is 14 residues long.

This chain uses TRBV10-3 with TRBJ2-3; D might be TRBD2 (6 bases). Trimming removed 4 bases from V and 4 bases from J, with 12 bases in between. CDR1 is ENHRY and CDR2 is SYGVKD in the germline V gene. The CDR3 consists of 14 residues. Written as DNA, the CDR3 is TGTGCCATCAGTGGGGACTCCCCCGCAGATACGCAGTATTTT. The encoded protein is CAISGDSPADTQYF.